The entry below gives a single T cell receptor beta chain sequence along with its context. The target antigen is unknown. This specimen belongs to a study of shared clonotypes between healthy human individuals. Trimming removed 1 base at V and 6 bases at J, with 12 bases between. This CDR3 is built from 15 residues. The germline CDR1 and CDR2 sequences are LGHNT and FRNRAP. The study, taken as a whole, reports: Compared with memory subsets, naive subsets generally had larger estimated richness. Across a handful of donors, naive CD4 shared roughly 5.1%, naive CD8 more than 3%, memory CD4 roughly 2.1%, memory CD8 around 0.36%.

Per the authors' pipeline: Owing to the provision of junction-only sequences devoid of quality scores by immunoSEQ, filtering differed. Data came from immunoSEQ multiplex PCR; TCRdb stores just in-frame clones and leaves some out. That table furnishes V, J and clone size, whereas the DNA furnished D and trimming. The sample includes 2,500,000 or so clones, approximately 93% seen only once; the top ten take about 0.39%. The chain employs TRBV12-5 and TRBJ2-2, with D perhaps given as TRBD1 or TRBD2 (5 bases each). This TCR was recovered from a man aged 18 to 30 in good health. Some clones in this sample may be carry-over from other donors' samples. Sequenced: naive CD4+ T cells from PBMCs. Subset here: CD45RA+ positively selected. The CDR3 nucleotides read TGTGCTAGTGGTTTGGGAAATAGAGGGGCCGGGGAGCTGTTTTTT. Its translation: CASGLGNRGAGELFF.